Below, 32 T cell receptor beta chains from the same sample are listed, as sequenced in a study of vaccination and CD4 T cells after COVID-19. Scientists ran DNA taken from cultured CD4+ T cells through the Oncomine TCR Beta short-read assay for sequencing. TCRdb ran MiXCR on the PCR reads and lists one entry per CDR3 protein. This sample has some 11,000 distinct CDR3 sequences; under 50% occur once, and the top ten carry around 30%. Antigens of these TCRs are unknown. Treatment defined: approximately 9-day PBMC culture with coronavirus spike peptide pools or control peptides (ViraFEST assay). Sequencing was done on a sample of CD4+ T cells from blood, cultured in vitro. The receptor set was obtained from a human donor who had recovered from COVID-19.

This clonotype was detected a few times. The chain couples TRBV6-5 to TRBJ2-3; D might be TRBD2 (6 bases). Trimming removed 3 bases at V and 10 bases at J, with 14 bases between. This CDR3 contains 13 residues. The germline V gene has CDR1 MNHEY and CDR2 SVGAGI. For the CDR3, the DNA is TGTGCCAGCAGTTATCCCGGGGGAGGAGCGCAGTATTTT. Protein product: CASSYPGGGAQYF.

This clonotype occurred a few times. The chain links TRBV5-8 to TRBJ1-5; 9 nucleotides agree with TRBD1. The CDR3 is 17 residues long. Germline-derived CDR1 and CDR2 are SGHTS and YDEGEE. V was pared by 3 bases and J by 2 bases, with 9 bases of the junction left unmatched. For the CDR3, the DNA is TGTGCCAGCAGCTCGGGACAGGGTAGGGTCGGCAATCAGCCCCAGCATTTT. Protein product: CASSSGQGRVGNQPQHF.

A few counts support this clonotype. J is TRBJ2-6 and V is TRBV10-2; D gene uncertain. Looked up from germline, CDR1 is WSHSY and CDR2 is SAAADI. Trimming took off 3 bases at V and 2 bases at J, with 8 bases between the two ends. CDR3 length: 15 amino acids. The CDR3 reads CASSEPFTGANVLTF. The CDR3 bases are TGCGCCAGCAGTGAACCGTTCACTGGGGCCAACGTCCTGACTTTC.

This clonotype was observed a handful of times. V and J are TRBV5-1 and TRBJ2-5, with D possibly matching TRBD1 (6 bases). V lost 0 bases, J lost 3 bases, and 12 bases lay in between. The CDR3 sequence is 15 residues long. Germline-derived CDR1 and CDR2 are SGHRS and YFSETQ. The CDR3 spells CASSLVGTYEETQYF. The CDR3 DNA is TGCGCCAGCAGCTTGGTCGGGACATATGAAGAGACCCAGTACTTC.

The chain carries TRBV5-5 and TRBJ1-6; a weak D match, TRBD1 (5 bases). The CDR3 is made up of 15 amino acids. Per the germline V gene, CDR1 is SGHKS and CDR2 is YYEKEE (reference sequence). Trimming stripped 1 base from V and 10 bases from J, with 15 bases between. CDR3 DNA sequence: TGTGCCAGCAGCTTGTCTGACAGCCTGGGATCACCCCTCCACTTT. Translated: CASSLSDSLGSPLHF.

This clonotype has a handful of counts. The V and J genes are TRBV7-2 and TRBJ2-7; 7 bases match TRBD2. In germline, CDR1 is SGHTA, CDR2 FQGNSA. The CDR3 covers 14 residues. V gave up 1 base and J gave up 3 bases; unmatched junction bases: 3. DNA for the CDR3: TGTGCCAGCAGCTTAGGGGGGGGGTTCTACGAGCAGTACTTC. It encodes CASSLGGGFYEQYF.

The table lists this clonotype with a few counts. The V call is TRBV4-2, the J call TRBJ2-1; D remains ambiguous. Trimming removed 0 bases at V and 7 bases at J, with 4 bases between. The CDR3 runs 12 residues. Germline V gene data show CDR1 as LGHNA and CDR2 as YNFKEQ. The CDR3 nucleotides are TGTGCCAGCAGCCAAGACTTGAATGAGCAGTTCTTC. It codes for CASSQDLNEQFF.

The chain combines TRBV7-2 with TRBJ1-6; the D is unclear. The V gene lost 6 bases and the J gene lost 7 bases, with 13 bases spanning the gap. Germline V gene data show CDR1 as SGHTA and CDR2 as FQGNSA. The CDR3 is 14 amino acids. CDR3 sequence reads: CASRVGRENSPLHF. In nucleotides, the CDR3 is TGTGCCAGCAGGGTAGGGCGTGAAAATTCACCCCTCCACTTT.

The chain is built from TRBV20-1 and TRBJ2-5, with D possibly TRBD2 on 6 matching bases. Germline assignment: CDR1 DFQATT and CDR2 SNEGSKA (reference sequence). Between the trimmed V and J ends, which lost 5 bases and 5 bases, there was a span of 21 bases. This CDR3 comprises 15 residues. The CDR3 nucleotides are TGCAGTGCTGACTCCCTTCGGGGGATGGTTGAGACCCAGTACTTC. This gives the protein CSADSLRGMVETQYF.

The gene calls are TRBV5-1 and TRBJ2-3, with D maybe TRBD2 (5 bases). In germline, CDR1 is SGHRS, CDR2 YFSETQ. Trimming stripped 6 bases from V and 0 bases from J, with 11 bases between. CDR3 length: 14 amino acids. Written as DNA, the CDR3 is TGCGCCAGCACCTTAGGACTGAGCACAGATACGCAGTATTTT. Translated: CASTLGLSTDTQYF.

The J gene is TRBJ2-6, the V gene TRBV6-1; D remains ambiguous. The V gene lost 10 bases and the J gene lost 0 bases, with 10 bases spanning the gap. Germline V gives CDR1 MNHNS, CDR2 SASEGT. The CDR3 has 14 amino acids. In DNA form, the CDR3 reads TGTGCCACAATTGACACCTCTGGGGCCAACGTCCTGACTTTC. Amino acids: CATIDTSGANVLTF.

This clonotype came up a few times. The chain is built from TRBV6-1 and TRBJ1-2; tentative D call: TRBD1 (6 bases). The CDR3 runs to 15 residues. Germline assignment: CDR1 MNHNS and CDR2 SASEGT. V was cut by 6 bases and J by 4 bases, with 18 bases left in between. The CDR3 loop reads CASRLRTDRFYGYTF. CDR3 DNA sequence: TGTGCCAGCAGGCTTCGGACAGATCGATTCTATGGCTACACCTTC.

This clonotype was counted a few times. J is TRBJ1-2 and V is TRBV7-2; 7 bases match TRBD1. J lost 3 bases, V lost 5 bases, and 6 bases had no gene match. The V gene's germline CDR1 is SGHTA and CDR2 FQGNSA. The CDR3 sequence is 14 residues long. DNA of the CDR3: TGTGCCAGCAGCCACCCCGGGACAGACTATGGCTACACCTTC. This gives the protein CASSHPGTDYGYTF. The full variable domain, completed using reference TRBV7-2 and TRBJ1-2, is GAGVSQSPSNKVTEKGKDVELRCDPISGHTALYWYRQSLGQGLEFLIYFQGNSAPDKSGLPSDRFSAERTGGSVSTLTIQRTQQEDSAVYLCASSHPGTDYGYTFGSGTRLTVV.

This clonotype appeared a few times. The chain links TRBV19 to TRBJ1-1, with D possibly matching TRBD1 (5 bases). Between the trimmed V and J ends, which lost 6 bases and 0 bases, there was a span of 17 bases. Germline loops: CDR1 LNHDA, CDR2 SQIVND (reference sequence). The length of the CDR3 is 16 residues. The CDR3 loop is CASRQGVVKMNTEAFF. The CDR3 nucleotides are TGTGCCAGTAGGCAGGGAGTGGTCAAGATGAACACTGAAGCTTTCTTT. The full variable domain, rest sourced from reference TRBV19 and TRBJ1-1, is DGGITQSPKYLFRKEGQNVTLSCEQNLNHDAMYWYRQDPGQGLRLIYYSQIVNDFQKGDIAEGYSVSREKKESFPLTVTSAQKNPTAFYLCASRQGVVKMNTEAFFGQGTRLTVV.

This clonotype was seen only a few times. The rearrangement links TRBV7-9 to TRBJ2-3; 8 bases are a match to TRBD1. This CDR3 has 16 amino acids. J was trimmed by 2 bases and V by 5 bases; bases with no gene match: 9. CDR1 is SEHNR, CDR2 FQNEAQ, per germline (reference sequence). CDR3 sequence reads: CASSRVGQGVTDTQYF. The DNA of the CDR3 is TGTGCCAGCAGCCGGGTAGGACAGGGAGTCACAGATACGCAGTATTTT.

In its sample, this clonotype was seen a few times. This chain uses TRBV30 with TRBJ2-6, with D unresolved. Germline V gene data show CDR1 as GTSNPN and CDR2 as SVGIG (reference sequence). V lost 3 bases and J lost 0, with 15 bases in between. CDR3 length equals 17 residues. CDR3 DNA sequence: TGTGCCTGGAGGGCTAAAGGACGGACCTCTGGGGCCAACGTCCTGACTTTC. Amino acids: CAWRAKGRTSGANVLTF.

A few counts support this clonotype. The V gene is TRBV27, the J gene TRBJ2-2; tentative D call: TRBD2 (6 bases). Per the germline V gene, CDR1 is MNHEY and CDR2 is SMNVEV (reference sequence). This CDR3 contains 13 residues. V was pared by 7 bases and J by 7 bases, with 13 bases between. CDR3 loop: CASTPYGGGELFF. CDR3 bases: TGTGCCAGCACCCCCTACGGGGGCGGGGAGCTGTTTTTT.

The rearrangement links TRBV5-1 to TRBJ2-3; TRBD1 matches 10 bases. CDR1 SGHRS and CDR2 YFSETQ come from the germline V gene. The CDR3 covers 15 residues. Unmatched junction bases numbered 6, after V lost 3 bases and J lost 5 bases. CDR3 DNA sequence: TGCGCCAGCAGCTCTCGGGACAGGGGAGAAGATACGCAGTATTTT. Protein product: CASSSRDRGEDTQYF.

The chain is built from TRBV28 and TRBJ2-3; TRBD2 agrees at 12 bases. V was pared by 6 bases and J by 6 bases, with 10 bases of the junction left unmatched. CDR3 length equals 16 residues. Per germline, CDR1 MDHEN and CDR2 SYDVKM. CDR3 amino acids: CASRSSGRAEWDTQYF. The CDR3 DNA is TGTGCCAGCAGGTCTAGCGGGAGGGCCGAATGGGATACGCAGTATTTT.

This clonotype has just a few counts. The gene calls are TRBV6-2 or TRBV6-3 and TRBJ1-5, with D perhaps matching TRBD1 (6 bases). The length of the CDR3 is 15 residues. Between the trimmed V and J ends, which lost 7 bases and 4 bases, there was a span of 17 bases. Germline V gene lookup returns CDR1 MNHEY and CDR2 SVGEGT. The CDR3 is CASTADSVYNQPQHF. CDR3 nucleotides: TGTGCCAGCACCGCGGACAGCGTTTATAATCAGCCCCAGCATTTT.

This clonotype was detected only a few times. The rearrangement links TRBV30 to TRBJ2-7; unclear D gene. Germline CDR1 and CDR2: GTSNPN and SVGIG (reference sequence). This CDR3 has 12 amino acids. Trimming removed 0 bases from V and 5 bases from J, with 8 bases in between. CDR3 sequence (DNA): TGTGCCTGGAGTGTAGGGTTCGACGAGCAGTACTTC. It specifies CAWSVGFDEQYF.

This rearrangement joins TRBV5-1 to TRBJ2-3, with D hard to call. The CDR3 is made up of 13 amino acids. CDR1 and CDR2 from the germline V gene are SGHRS and YFSETQ. Trimming shortened V by 1 base and J by 4 bases, and 7 bases separated the two germline ends. CDR3 nucleotides: TGCGCCAGCAGCTTGCCGGGCCCAGATACGCAGTATTTT. Its translation: CASSLPGPDTQYF. Together with reference TRBV5-1 and TRBJ2-3, the CDR3 gives the full variable domain: KAGVTQTPRYLIKTRGQQVTLSCSPISGHRSVSWYQQTPGQGLQFLFEYFSETQRNKGNFPGRFSGRQFSNSRSEMNVSTLELGDSALYLCASSLPGPDTQYFGPGTRLTVL.

The chain combines TRBV27 with TRBJ1-1; D is perhaps TRBD1 (5 bases). Germline assignment: CDR1 MNHEY and CDR2 SMNVEV (reference sequence). The V gene lost 5 bases and the J gene lost 1 base, with 17 bases spanning the gap. There are 16 residues in the CDR3. CDR3 sequence (DNA): TGTGCCAGCAGTAGGGGTGCCCAGGGAGGGAACACTGAAGCTTTCTTT. Translating gives CASSRGAQGGNTEAFF.

The chain uses TRBV6-1 and TRBJ1-2; 9 bases map to TRBD1. The length of the CDR3 is 14 residues. CDR1 is MNHNS and CDR2 is SASEGT in the germline V gene. The ends lost 7 bases at V and 4 bases at J; junction bases unmatched: 7. CDR3 in amino acids: CASIHRGLGYGYTF. CDR3 bases: TGTGCCAGCATCCACAGGGGGCTTGGCTATGGCTACACCTTC.

The rearrangement links TRBV7-9 to TRBJ2-3; no clear D. Trimming pared 5 bases from V and 0 bases from J, leaving 12 bases between. Germline CDR1 SEHNR, CDR2 FQNEAQ (reference sequence). CDR3 length equals 15 residues. The CDR3 DNA follows: TGTGCCAGCAGCCAAAACAGCCTAAGCACAGATACGCAGTATTTT. Amino acid sequence: CASSQNSLSTDTQYF.

The J gene is TRBJ2-2, the V gene TRBV11-2; 9 bases align to TRBD1. The V gene's germline CDR1 is SGHAT and CDR2 FQNNGV. Trimming took 5 bases from V and 8 from J; bases not matched to a gene: 6. This CDR3 comprises 14 residues. For the CDR3, the DNA is TGTGCCAGCAGCCGGGACAGGGTGGTTGGGGAGCTGTTTTTT. Amino acids: CASSRDRVVGELFF.

CDR3 sequence: CASSEPSSYNSPLHF. CDR3 nucleotides: TGTGCCAGCAGTGAACCCTCCTCCTATAATTCACCCCTCCACTTT. This sequence joins TRBV2 and TRBJ1-6; unclear D gene. Trimming removed 2 bases at V and 0 bases at J, with 5 bases between. The CDR3 consists of 15 residues. Germline CDR1 SNHLY, CDR2 FYNNEI.

The chain is built from TRBV29-1 and TRBJ2-3, with D unresolved. Germline CDR1 SQVTM, CDR2 ANQGSEA. The CDR3 consists of 10 residues. V was clipped by 7 bases and J by 7 bases, with 9 bases between them. CDR3 sequence (DNA): TGCAGCGGCTCTCGCAATACGCAGTATTTT. As protein: CSGSRNTQYF.

The chain has TRBV28 and TRBJ2-7; maybe TRBD2 (6 bases). Germline V CDR1 and CDR2: MDHEN, SYDVKM. The CDR3 loop spans 14 amino acids. With 6 bases removed from V and 3 bases from J, the gap between germline ends came to 15 bases. CDR3 sequence: CASRFIAEDYEQYF. CDR3 nucleotides: TGTGCCAGCAGATTTATAGCGGAAGACTACGAGCAGTACTTC.

This chain links TRBV9 with TRBJ2-5; TRBD2 aligns across 11 bases. CDR3 length: 17 residues. V shed 4 bases and J 2 bases; nucleotides not matched to a gene: 10. Looked up from germline, CDR1 is SGDLS and CDR2 is YYNGEE. CDR3 sequence (DNA): TGTGCCAGCAGCCCCCACCTGACTAGCGGGACGCAAGAGACCCAGTACTTC. Translated: CASSPHLTSGTQETQYF.

The rearrangement links TRBV25-1 to TRBJ1-2; D not resolved. This CDR3 contains 13 residues. Germline CDR1 reads MGHDK; CDR2 reads SYGVNS. Trimming took off 5 bases at V and 4 bases at J, with 11 bases between the two ends. The CDR3 loop reads CASSRDFGYGYTF. Written as DNA, the CDR3 is TGTGCCAGCAGTAGGGATTTTGGCTATGGCTACACCTTC.

J is TRBJ2-7 and V is TRBV11-3; TRBD2 matches 10 bases. Germline CDR1 and CDR2: SGHNT and YENEEA. The ends lost 2 bases at V and 0 bases at J; junction bases unmatched: 4. The CDR3 runs 16 residues. The CDR3 here is CASSLRPSGGSYEQYF. CDR3 DNA sequence: TGTGCCAGCAGCTTAAGACCTAGCGGGGGCTCCTACGAGCAGTACTTC.